Sequencing of this TCR beta chain was carried out in a study of CD8 T cells in Susac syndrome. A note on this clonotype: No antigen is known for it.

RNA totalling roughly 0.5 to 1 ug underwent reverse transcription with random hexamers. Amplification of TCR beta CDR3 used immunoSEQ multiplex PCR across 54 Vbeta and 13 Jbeta. TCRdb independently ran MiXCR on the immunoSEQ multiplex PCR reads; one entry per CDR3 protein. The sample includes around 79,000 distinct CDR3 sequences, about 94% of them seen just once. Those who served as multiple sclerosis controls were treatment-naive patients with stable or active relapsing-remitting disease. The CD8+ and CD4+ T cells were negatively isolated, with the TEMRA cells enriched by FACS. Study outcomes and limitations: The study admitted that it had a relatively small number of individuals in its TCR sequencing and HLA analysis.

Unmatched junction bases numbered 8, after V lost 3 bases and J lost 5 bases. Per germline, CDR1 SEHNR and CDR2 FQNEAQ (reference sequence). The CDR3 is 16 residues long. The sequence derives from a human donor with multiple sclerosis. Sequencing used CD8+ T cells from PBMCs. This rearrangement joins TRBV7-9 to TRBJ2-7, with 12 bases that match TRBD1. As DNA, the CDR3 is TGTGCCAGCAGCTTCGGGACAGGGGGCGCTTTCGACGAGCAGTACTTC. Protein sequence: CASSFGTGGAFDEQYF.